A selection of T cell receptor beta chains follows, all from one sample in a study of monozygotic twins with inflammatory bowel disease. TCRdb reprocessed the 5' RACE reads; each CDR3 protein has one entry and no DNA is given. This sample's table reports roughly 200,000 distinct CDR3 sequences. The sequenced sample was blood. The receptor set was obtained from a human donor with ulcerative colitis or Crohn's disease, or a healthy co-twin of an affected twin (not recorded which). Both conserved end residues are part of each CDR3.

J gene: TRBJ1-1; V gene: TRBV19; CDR3 protein: CASNLDRGYTEAFF
J gene: TRBJ1-5; V gene: TRBV4-1; CDR3 protein: CASSQDSRRNSNQPQHF
J gene: TRBJ1-2; V gene: TRBV5-1; CDR3 protein: CASSFGEGYTF
J gene: TRBJ1-2; V gene: TRBV24-1; CDR3 protein: CATSDLWGAGGYTF
J gene: TRBJ1-1; V gene: TRBV5-1; CDR3 protein: CASSLVSNRVTEAFF
J gene: TRBJ2-3; V gene: TRBV7-2; CDR3 protein: CASSSRAGSSTDTQYF
J gene: TRBJ2-5; V gene: TRBV7-2; CDR3 protein: CASSLDRYQETQYF
J gene: TRBJ2-3; V gene: TRBV5-1; CDR3 protein: CASSWDVGTYTDTQCF
J gene: TRBJ2-5; V gene: TRBV20-1; CDR3 protein: CSGGTGPYQETQYF
J gene: TRBJ2-5; V gene: TRBV2; CDR3 protein: CASSEGRETQYF
J gene: TRBJ1-4; V gene: TRBV20-1; CDR3 protein: CSASSGGQGEKLFF
J gene: TRBJ1-1; V gene: TRBV10-2; CDR3 protein: CASKRTANTEAFF
J gene: TRBJ2-3; V gene: TRBV12-3/TRBV12-4; CDR3 protein: CASSLGEYTDTQYF
J gene: TRBJ2-1; V gene: TRBV2; CDR3 protein: CASSDVGGGHNEQFF
J gene: TRBJ2-1; V gene: TRBV19; CDR3 protein: CASSLSGTGLLYEQFF
J gene: TRBJ2-1; V gene: TRBV6-6; CDR3 protein: CASSSQRGAQFF
J gene: TRBJ2-1; V gene: TRBV7-6; CDR3 protein: CASSLGSRRLAGYNEQFF
J gene: TRBJ2-7; V gene: TRBV28; CDR3 protein: CATGEIGYEQYF
J gene: TRBJ1-2; V gene: TRBV27; CDR3 protein: CASSHQGPSYGYTF
J gene: TRBJ1-6; V gene: TRBV3-1; CDR3 protein: CASSQGDRNNSPLHF
J gene: TRBJ1-6; V gene: TRBV10-2; CDR3 protein: CASSGGGGSSYNSPLHF
J gene: TRBJ2-7; V gene: TRBV20-1; CDR3 protein: CSVNTYQSYEQYF
J gene: TRBJ2-5; V gene: TRBV24-1; CDR3 protein: CATSDSWRGRETQYF